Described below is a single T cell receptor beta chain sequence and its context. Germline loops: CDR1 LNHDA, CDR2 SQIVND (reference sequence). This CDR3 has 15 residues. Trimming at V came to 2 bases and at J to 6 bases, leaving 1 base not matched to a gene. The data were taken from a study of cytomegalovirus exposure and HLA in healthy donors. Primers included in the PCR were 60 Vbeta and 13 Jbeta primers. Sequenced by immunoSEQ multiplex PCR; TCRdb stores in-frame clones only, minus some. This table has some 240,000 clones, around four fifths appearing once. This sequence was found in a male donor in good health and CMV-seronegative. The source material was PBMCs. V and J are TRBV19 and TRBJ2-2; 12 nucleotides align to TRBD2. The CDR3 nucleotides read TGTGCCAGTAGTATACTAGCGGGAGGGTCCGGGGAGCTGTTTTTT. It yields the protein CASSILAGGSGELFF.